This TCR beta chain was captured in a study of spatial heterogeneity in lung cancer. Trimming left V 2 bases short and J 1 base short, with 11 bases between. The CDR3 runs 15 residues. The germline CDR1 and CDR2 sequences are SGHAT and FQNNGV. Each CDR3 protein is one row after TCRdb ran MiXCR on the 5' RACE reads. Among under 150,000 distinct CDR3 sequences listed, roughly 10% were seen once. The time point: blood at routine non-recurrence follow-up after resection. Unsorted tumor, nontumor lung tissue or cryopreserved PBMC supplied the whole RNA. The clonotype was recovered from a female donor with early-stage non-small cell lung cancer. The genes are TRBV11-2 and TRBJ1-1; D is undetermined. The sequences come from PBMCs, collected at follow-up. The CDR3 DNA sequence: TGTGCCAGCAGCTTACTGGGGAATTCGAACACTGAAGCTTTCTTT. Protein sequence: CASSLLGNSNTEAFF. The full variable domain, rest sourced from reference TRBV11-2 and TRBJ1-1, is EAGVAQSPRYKIIEKRQSVAFWCNPISGHATLYWYQQILGQGPKLLIQFQNNGVVDDSQLPKDRFSAERLKGVDSTLKIQPAKLEDSAVYLCASSLLGNSNTEAFFGQGTRLTVV.